These T cell receptor beta chains were read from a single sample in a study of regulatory T cells in long-lasting Graves disease. TCRdb processed the multiplex PCR reads anew with MiXCR; each CDR3 protein has one entry. Among about 420,000 distinct CDR3 sequences listed, 15% to 20% were seen once. Another study also made use of these data, one on T cells in Graves' hyperthyroidism and ophthalmopathy.

The sample was peripheral blood mononuclear cells (PBMCs), taken at new diagnosis, from a patient treated with antithyroid drugs. Source of these receptors: a woman between 18 and 30 years old with Graves disease. The CDR3 runs from the conserved cysteine through the conserved F or W. A D gene is named only where the DNA matches it firmly. Some rows mark clone size as missing; the rest say once, few, many or name a class of expanded clone.

abundance	v_gene	d_gene	j_gene	CDR3aa	CDR3nt
.	TRBV19	.	TRBJ1-4	CASSIKTNEKLFF	TGTGCCAGTAGTATCAAAACTAATGAAAAACTGTTTTTT
.	TRBV5-1	TRBD2	TRBJ2-7	CASSLGLAGSSSYEQYF	TGCGCCAGCAGCTTGGGGCTAGCGGGCTCTAGCTCCTACGAGCAGTACTTC
few	TRBV7-9	TRBD2	TRBJ2-2	CASRTAGEHTGELFF	TGTGCCAGCAGGACAGCGGGAGAGCACACCGGGGAGCTGTTTTTT
few	TRBV29-1	.	TRBJ2-7	CSVEESYEQYF	TGCAGCGTTGAAGAATCCTACGAGCAGTACTTC
.	TRBV28	.	TRBJ2-1	CASRAYEREQFF	TGTGCCAGCAGAGCTTATGAGAGGGAGCAGTTCTTC
.	TRBV19	TRBD1	TRBJ2-4	CASSIFSEGARPIQYF	TGTGCCAGTAGTATATTCTCTGAGGGGGCGCGACCCATTCAGTACTTC
many	TRBV10-3	.	TRBJ1-1	CAISQDGTEAFF	TGTGCCATCAGTCAGGACGGAACTGAAGCTTTCTTT
.	TRBV15	.	TRBJ2-1	CATSRDDLNEQFF	TGTGCCACCAGCAGAGACGATCTTAATGAGCAGTTCTTC
few	TRBV5-4	.	TRBJ1-5	CASSLGPVNDQPQHF	TGTGCCAGCAGCTTGGGGCCAGTCAATGATCAGCCCCAGCATTTT
few	TRBV6-1	TRBD1	TRBJ2-7	CASRPGQLSPEQYF	TGTGCCAGCAGGCCGGGACAGCTTAGTCCCGAGCAGTACTTC
many	TRBV7-2	.	TRBJ2-1	CASSLVGRSSYNEQFF	TGTGCCAGCAGCTTAGTTGGCAGAAGCTCCTACAATGAGCAGTTCTTC
.	TRBV2	.	TRBJ2-7	CASSGTSYYEQYF	TGTGCCAGCAGTGGGACATCTTACTACGAGCAGTACTTC
many	TRBV7-3	TRBD2	TRBJ2-7	CASSTGLAGDYEQYF	TGTGCCAGCAGCACGGGACTAGCGGGGGACTACGAGCAGTACTTC
many	TRBV6-1	TRBD1	TRBJ2-4	CASSGQGRNIQYF	TGTGCCAGCAGTGGACAGGGGAGGAACATTCAGTACTTC
many	TRBV10-1	.	TRBJ1-4	CASSESGGEKLFF	TGCGCCAGCAGTGAGTCGGGCGGTGAAAAACTGTTTTTT
.	TRBV5-1	.	TRBJ2-3	CASSLASGGGLSTDTQYF	TGCGCCAGCAGCTTGGCCTCGGGGGGCGGACTTAGCACAGATACGCAGTATTTT
.	TRBV20-1	.	TRBJ2-7	CSARLREYEQYF	TGCAGTGCCAGACTAAGAGAATACGAGCAGTACTTC
few	TRBV20-1	TRBD1	TRBJ1-5	CSATGGGSNQPQHF	TGCAGTGCTACAGGGGGAGGAAGCAATCAGCCCCAGCATTTT
many	TRBV12-3/TRBV12-4	.	TRBJ1-1	CASSLARRVFTEAFF	TGTGCCAGCAGTTTAGCCAGACGAGTGTTCACTGAAGCTTTCTTT
.	TRBV12-3/TRBV12-4	TRBD1	TRBJ1-1	CASRRAGQGGAFF	TGTGCCAGCAGGCGCGCGGGACAGGGGGGGGCTTTCTTT
.	TRBV9	.	TRBJ2-1	CASSVVGVWNEQFF	TGTGCCAGCAGCGTAGTGGGCGTTTGGAATGAGCAGTTCTTC
.	TRBV7-2	.	TRBJ1-4	CASSRSTNEKLFF	TGTGCCAGCAGCCGTTCAACTAATGAAAAACTGTTTTTT
.	TRBV7-2	TRBD1	TRBJ2-1	CASSLAPGQGRNEQFF	TGTGCCAGCAGCTTAGCACCGGGACAGGGGAGGAATGAGCAGTTCTTC
many	TRBV20-1	.	TRBJ1-1	CSARGYEAFF	TGCAGTGCTAGAGGCTATGAAGCTTTCTTT
many	TRBV6-1	.	TRBJ2-4	CASIGGNIQYF	TGTGCCAGCATAGGCGGGAACATTCAGTACTTC
many	TRBV27	.	TRBJ1-5	CASSLSTGLSNQPQHF	TGTGCCAGCAGTTTATCGACGGGACTCAGCAATCAGCCCCAGCATTTT
many	TRBV6-1	TRBD1	TRBJ2-4	CASSTGQGRDIQYF	TGTGCCAGCAGCACGGGACAGGGGAGGGACATTCAGTACTTC
few	TRBV4-1	.	TRBJ2-7	CASTPGHPVNYEQYF	TGCGCCAGCACCCCGGGACATCCCGTAAACTACGAGCAGTACTTC
.	TRBV7-2	.	TRBJ1-4	CASSFQGSGEKLFF	TGTGCCAGCAGCTTCCAGGGTTCGGGTGAAAAACTGTTTTTT
.	TRBV20-1	.	TRBJ1-2	CSARDWSPTNYGYTF	TGCAGTGCTAGAGATTGGTCACCCACTAACTATGGCTACACCTTC
many	TRBV18	TRBD2	TRBJ2-1	CASSPPRGTSEYNEQFF	TGTGCCAGCTCACCACCGCGCGGGACTAGTGAATACAATGAGCAGTTCTTC
few	TRBV18	.	TRBJ1-1	CASSPLTGPNTEAFF	TGTGCCAGCTCACCACTCACGGGCCCGAACACTGAAGCTTTCTTT
.	TRBV6-2/TRBV6-3	TRBD2	TRBJ2-1	CASSYPFFAGALNEQFF	TGTGCCAGCAGTTACCCCTTCTTTGCGGGAGCCTTGAATGAGCAGTTCTTC
few	TRBV28	.	TRBJ2-1	CASSRLVAYNEQFF	TGTGCCAGCAGTAGACTAGTGGCCTACAATGAGCAGTTCTTC
many	TRBV12-3/TRBV12-4	TRBD1	TRBJ1-5	CASSSTGGARIGSNQPQHF	TGTGCCAGCAGTTCGACAGGGGGCGCGAGGATAGGGAGCAATCAGCCCCAGCATTTT
.	TRBV28	.	TRBJ2-3	CASRNKGDTQYF	TGTGCCAGCAGGAACAAGGGGGATACGCAGTATTTT
.	TRBV25-1	.	TRBJ2-5	CASRELGQETQYF	TGTGCCAGCAGGGAGTTGGGGCAAGAGACCCAGTACTTC
many	TRBV3-1	TRBD1	TRBJ1-2	CASSESGQNYGYTF	TGTGCCAGCAGCGAGTCGGGACAGAACTATGGCTACACCTTC
few	TRBV6-1	.	TRBJ1-3	CASSEVTTSSGNTIYF	TGTGCCAGCAGTGAAGTTACTACTTCCTCTGGAAACACCATATATTTT
few	TRBV6-2/TRBV6-3	TRBD2	TRBJ2-7	CASRRLGLAGGRLIYEQYF	TGTGCCAGCAGACGACTGGGACTAGCGGGAGGGCGACTTATTTACGAGCAGTACTTC
few	TRBV27	.	TRBJ1-2	CASKIRQDAYGYTF	TGTGCCAGCAAAATAAGACAGGATGCTTATGGCTACACCTTC
few	TRBV30	.	TRBJ2-1	CAWSVSSPISPYNEQFF	TGTGCCTGGAGTGTATCTTCCCCTATTTCCCCCTACAATGAGCAGTTCTTC
many	TRBV5-1	.	TRBJ2-1	CASSGQMVGGRPSNEQFF	TGCGCCAGCAGCGGCCAAATGGTTGGGGGACGTCCCTCCAATGAGCAGTTCTTC
many	TRBV5-1	.	TRBJ2-1	CASSPTGQSSYNEQFF	TGCGCCAGCAGCCCGACAGGCCAAAGCTCCTACAATGAGCAGTTCTTC
many	TRBV5-1	.	TRBJ2-1	CASSLAPSRGGSDEQFF	TGCGCCAGCAGCTTGGCCCCGTCCCGGGGTGGATCCGATGAGCAGTTCTTC
many	TRBV7-2	.	TRBJ2-7	CASSPVLGTYYEQYF	TGTGCCAGCAGCCCCGTGTTGGGCACCTACTACGAGCAGTACTTC
few	TRBV9	TRBD2	TRBJ2-7	CASSVGSGRAYEQYF	TGTGCCAGCAGCGTAGGAAGCGGGAGGGCCTACGAGCAGTACTTC